Listed below are T cell receptor beta chains from one sample, sequenced in a study of cytomegalovirus exposure and HLA in healthy donors. Sequencing was performed with immunoSEQ multiplex PCR; in TCRdb, only in-frame clones are kept and a portion is missing. The sample includes some 190,000 clones, approximately 84% of them seen just once. Sequencing was done on a sample of PBMCs. Source of these receptors: a girl between 5 and 17 years old in good health and CMV-seropositive. The CDR3 runs from the conserved cysteine through the conserved F or W. The D gene is left open where the match is weak. Some rows have no size entry. The others give once, few or many, or a class for an expanded clone.

J: TRBJ2-7; D: .; size: .; V: TRBV7-9; CDR3: CASSLPENEQYF; DNA: TGTGCCAGCAGCTTGCCGGAGAACGAGCAGTACTTC
J: TRBJ1-2; D: .; size: .; V: TRBV15; CDR3: CATSRGGGLYGYTF; DNA: TGTGCCACCAGCAGAGGGGGCGGATTATATGGCTACACCTTC
J: TRBJ1-2; D: TRBD1; size: .; V: TRBV29-1; CDR3: CSATRGQGDGGYTF; DNA: TGCAGCGCCACCCGCGGACAGGGGGACGGTGGCTACACCTTC
J: TRBJ1-1; D: .; size: .; V: TRBV27; CDR3: CASSLGGTTEAFF; DNA: TGTGCCAGCAGTTTAGGGGGGACCACTGAAGCTTTCTTT
J: TRBJ1-5; D: .; size: .; V: TRBV27; CDR3: CASSRPGTNQPQHF; DNA: TGTGCCAGCAGCCGCCCCGGGACTAATCAGCCCCAGCATTTT
J: TRBJ1-4; D: TRBD1; size: few; V: TRBV7-9; CDR3: CASSPGTVATNEKLFF; DNA: TGTGCCAGCAGCCCTGGGACAGTCGCAACTAATGAAAAACTGTTTTTT
J: TRBJ1-1; D: .; size: .; V: TRBV14; CDR3: CASSQESNTEAFF; DNA: TGTGCCAGCAGCCAAGAAAGCAACACTGAAGCTTTCTTT
J: TRBJ1-1; D: TRBD1; size: .; V: TRBV11-3; CDR3: CASSFQGGSGTEAFF; DNA: TGTGCCAGCAGCTTTCAAGGGGGCTCGGGCACTGAAGCTTTCTTT
J: TRBJ1-1; D: .; size: .; V: TRBV19; CDR3: CASSIKGRTEAFF; DNA: TGTGCCAGTAGTATAAAGGGGAGGACTGAAGCTTTCTTT
J: TRBJ1-1; D: .; size: .; V: TRBV10-3; CDR3: CAISESGNTEAFF; DNA: TGTGCCATCAGTGAGTCCGGGAACACTGAAGCTTTCTTT
J: TRBJ2-7; D: TRBD2; size: .; V: TRBV7-2; CDR3: CASSSQRELPYEQYF; DNA: TGTGCCAGCAGCTCACAGCGGGAGCTACCCTACGAGCAGTACTTC
J: TRBJ2-1; D: TRBD1; size: .; V: TRBV7-9; CDR3: CASSSGQGDLNEQFF; DNA: TGTGCCAGCAGCTCGGGACAGGGGGATTTGAATGAGCAGTTCTTC
J: TRBJ2-3; D: TRBD2; size: .; V: TRBV6-6; CDR3: CASSRTSGSTDTQYF; DNA: TGTGCCAGCAGTCGAACTAGCGGGAGCACAGATACGCAGTATTTT
J: TRBJ1-2; D: .; size: .; V: TRBV28; CDR3: CASSTNYGYTF; DNA: TGTGCCAGCAGCACAAACTATGGCTACACCTTC
J: TRBJ2-3; D: TRBD2; size: .; V: TRBV14; CDR3: CASSRLADTDTQYF; DNA: TGTGCCAGCAGCCGGCTAGCGGACACAGATACGCAGTATTTT
J: TRBJ1-4; D: .; size: .; V: TRBV4-1; CDR3: CASSRTDPTNEKLFF; DNA: TGCGCCAGCAGCCGGACAGATCCAACTAATGAAAAACTGTTTTTT
J: TRBJ2-7; D: TRBD2; size: .; V: TRBV6-5; CDR3: CASSYSTSGGTYEQYF; DNA: TGTGCCAGCAGTTACTCGACTAGCGGGGGCACCTACGAGCAGTACTTC
J: TRBJ2-1; D: TRBD2; size: .; V: TRBV4-3; CDR3: CASSQDPRGSGVDEQFF; DNA: TGCGCCAGCAGCCAAGATCCGCGCGGGAGCGGTGTGGATGAGCAGTTCTTC
J: TRBJ2-7; D: .; size: .; V: TRBV28; CDR3: CASSLSRNPYEQYF; DNA: TGTGCCAGCAGTTTAAGCAGGAACCCCTACGAGCAGTACTTC
J: TRBJ1-1; D: .; size: .; V: TRBV15; CDR3: CATSRDAGLNTEAFF; DNA: TGTGCCACCAGCAGAGACGCGGGCTTGAACACTGAAGCTTTCTTT
J: TRBJ2-7; D: .; size: .; V: TRBV7-6; CDR3: CASSLGTEVYEQYF; DNA: TGTGCCAGCAGCTTAGGGACAGAAGTATACGAGCAGTACTTC
J: TRBJ2-1; D: .; size: .; V: TRBV9; CDR3: CASSVGMTGLYNEQFF; DNA: TGTGCCAGCAGCGTGGGGATGACGGGGTTATACAATGAGCAGTTCTTC
J: TRBJ2-2; D: TRBD1; size: .; V: TRBV19; CDR3: CASRQTGGTGELFF; DNA: TGTGCCAGTAGGCAAACAGGGGGCACCGGGGAGCTGTTTTTT
J: TRBJ1-3; D: .; size: .; V: TRBV30; CDR3: CAWSKGVLNTIYF; DNA: TGTGCCTGGAGTAAAGGGGTTCTAAACACCATATATTTT
J: TRBJ1-4; D: .; size: .; V: TRBV28; CDR3: CASRPWATNEKLFF; DNA: TGTGCCAGCAGACCATGGGCTACTAATGAAAAACTGTTTTTT
J: TRBJ1-3; D: TRBD1; size: .; V: TRBV19; CDR3: CASSTTGGSGNTIYF; DNA: TGTGCCAGTAGTACGACAGGGGGCTCTGGAAACACCATATATTTT
J: TRBJ1-4; D: TRBD1; size: .; V: TRBV4-3; CDR3: CASSRSTGGNINEKLFF; DNA: TGCGCCAGCAGCCGATCGACAGGGGGGAACATTAATGAAAAACTGTTTTTT
J: TRBJ1-1; D: TRBD1; size: .; V: TRBV5-6; CDR3: CASRDRGTGTEAFF; DNA: TGTGCCAGCCGGGACAGGGGTACGGGCACTGAAGCTTTCTTT
J: TRBJ1-2; D: .; size: .; V: TRBV28; CDR3: CASRGPSSNYGYTF; DNA: TGTGCCAGCAGGGGCCCTTCTTCGAACTATGGCTACACCTTC
J: TRBJ2-7; D: TRBD2; size: .; V: TRBV5-1; CDR3: CASSLELRERPYEQYF; DNA: TGCGCCAGCAGCTTGGAGTTGCGGGAGAGGCCCTACGAGCAGTACTTC
J: TRBJ1-1; D: TRBD1; size: .; V: TRBV10-1; CDR3: CASSLDRGTEAFF; DNA: TGCGCCAGCAGTTTGGACAGGGGGACTGAAGCTTTCTTT
J: TRBJ2-5; D: TRBD2; size: once; V: TRBV5-4; CDR3: CASSFRTSGRGETQYF; DNA: TGTGCCAGCAGCTTCCGGACTAGCGGGAGGGGAGAGACCCAGTACTTC
J: TRBJ2-4; D: TRBD1; size: .; V: TRBV6-8; CDR3: CASSYRGPNIQYF; DNA: TGTGCCAGCAGTTACAGGGGGCCAAACATTCAGTACTTC
J: TRBJ1-1; D: .; size: few; V: TRBV5-1; CDR3: CASSHGQNTEAFF; DNA: TGCGCCAGCAGCCATGGCCAGAACACTGAAGCTTTCTTT